Listed below are T cell receptor beta chains from one sample, sequenced in a study of technical replicates of blood from a few donors. Measured with immunoSEQ multiplex PCR; TCRdb has only the in-frame clones, and not every one. The sample lists fewer than 85,000 clones, roughly 90% occurring once. Sequencing was carried out using PBMCs. These receptors were obtained from a human donor in good health. Some clones in this sample may be carry-over from other donors' samples. Both conserved end residues are part of each CDR3. Each record gives: D gene, V gene, J gene, clone size, CDR3 DNA, CDR3 protein. D genes are given only for firm matches. Only part of the rows carry a size: once, few, many, or a class if the clone is expanded.

d_gene: TRBD1; v_gene: TRBV13; j_gene: TRBJ2-5; abundance: -; CDR3nt: TGTGCCAGCAGCCGCCGGGACAGGGGAAGGGAGACCCAGTACTTC; CDR3aa: CASSRRDRGRETQYF
d_gene: TRBD1; v_gene: TRBV5-1; j_gene: TRBJ1-4; abundance: once; CDR3nt: TGCGCCAGCAGCTCGGACGGGACAGGAAGGCAAAAACTGTTTTTT; CDR3aa: CASSSDGTGRQKLFF
d_gene: TRBD1; v_gene: TRBV9; j_gene: TRBJ2-1; abundance: -; CDR3nt: TGTGCCAGCAGCGTAGGACAGGGTAACAATGAGCAGTTCTTC; CDR3aa: CASSVGQGNNEQFF
d_gene: -; v_gene: TRBV2; j_gene: TRBJ2-2; abundance: -; CDR3nt: TGTGCCAGCAGTCCGACTAGAGTTGACGGGGAGCTGTTTTTT; CDR3aa: CASSPTRVDGELFF
d_gene: TRBD1; v_gene: TRBV10-3; j_gene: TRBJ1-2; abundance: -; CDR3nt: TGTGCCATCAGTGCGGACGGACAGGGGGTCTATGGCTACACCTTC; CDR3aa: CAISADGQGVYGYTF
d_gene: -; v_gene: TRBV7-9; j_gene: TRBJ2-7; abundance: -; CDR3nt: TGTGCCAGCGGGGACATTCGCGAGCAGTACTTC; CDR3aa: CASGDIREQYF
d_gene: TRBD1; v_gene: TRBV5-1; j_gene: TRBJ1-2; abundance: -; CDR3nt: TGCGCCAGCATCGGCTCAGGGGGATATGGCTACACCTTC; CDR3aa: CASIGSGGYGYTF
d_gene: -; v_gene: TRBV6-5; j_gene: TRBJ1-3; abundance: -; CDR3nt: TGTGCCAGCAGCGCGACACGGTACGGAAACACCATATATTTT; CDR3aa: CASSATRYGNTIYF
d_gene: -; v_gene: TRBV7-9; j_gene: TRBJ2-5; abundance: -; CDR3nt: TGTGCCAGCAGCCCAGCCATGAACAGGGTTCAAGAGACCCAGTACTTC; CDR3aa: CASSPAMNRVQETQYF
d_gene: -; v_gene: TRBV11-3; j_gene: TRBJ1-4; abundance: -; CDR3nt: TGTGCCAGCAGCTTAGACTTAGACAGCTCTAATGAAAAACTGTTTTTT; CDR3aa: CASSLDLDSSNEKLFF
d_gene: -; v_gene: TRBV5-5; j_gene: TRBJ2-3; abundance: -; CDR3nt: TGTGCCAGCAGCTGGATGGAGGGTGTGGCAGATACGCAGTATTTT; CDR3aa: CASSWMEGVADTQYF
d_gene: TRBD2; v_gene: TRBV4-1; j_gene: TRBJ2-7; abundance: -; CDR3nt: TGCGCCAGCAGCCAAGAGAGTTGGGACTACTACGAGCAGTACTTC; CDR3aa: CASSQESWDYYEQYF
d_gene: -; v_gene: TRBV6-5; j_gene: TRBJ2-2; abundance: -; CDR3nt: TGTGCCAGCACACCGGGACATTCGAACACCGGGGAGCTGTTTTTT; CDR3aa: CASTPGHSNTGELFF
d_gene: TRBD1; v_gene: TRBV7-8; j_gene: TRBJ1-6; abundance: -; CDR3nt: TGTGCCAGCAGCCTCCGGGACAGGGGAGGGAATTCACCCCTCCACTTT; CDR3aa: CASSLRDRGGNSPLHF
d_gene: TRBD1; v_gene: TRBV27; j_gene: TRBJ1-4; abundance: once; CDR3nt: TGTGCCAGCAGTTTATACCGATTTCCGGGACAGGGCTACCCAACTAATGAAAAACTGTTTTTT; CDR3aa: CASSLYRFPGQGYPTNEKLFF
d_gene: TRBD1; v_gene: TRBV27; j_gene: TRBJ1-1; abundance: -; CDR3nt: TGTGCCAGCAGCTCAGGGGGCTCGGGCACTGAAGCTTTCTTT; CDR3aa: CASSSGGSGTEAFF
d_gene: TRBD1; v_gene: TRBV7-6; j_gene: TRBJ2-7; abundance: -; CDR3nt: TGTGCCAGCAGCTCAGGACAGGGGGCAGGTGAGCAGTACTTC; CDR3aa: CASSSGQGAGEQYF
d_gene: TRBD1; v_gene: TRBV7-9; j_gene: TRBJ2-5; abundance: -; CDR3nt: TGTGCCAGCAGCTTAGAGTATCCAGGGGGCGCGGAGACCCAGTACTTC; CDR3aa: CASSLEYPGGAETQYF
d_gene: -; v_gene: TRBV7-2; j_gene: TRBJ2-3; abundance: -; CDR3nt: TGTGCCAGCAGCAGACCTCTCGCGGGGGCCAACACAGATACGCAGTATTTT; CDR3aa: CASSRPLAGANTDTQYF
d_gene: -; v_gene: TRBV18; j_gene: TRBJ1-5; abundance: -; CDR3nt: TGTGCCAGCTCAACCGGTGGGGGGGATAGTCAGCCCCAGCATTTT; CDR3aa: CASSTGGGDSQPQHF
d_gene: TRBD1; v_gene: TRBV28; j_gene: TRBJ2-1; abundance: -; CDR3nt: TGTGCCAGCAGTTTTGCCTATGGACAGGGCACCTACAATGAGCAGTTCTTC; CDR3aa: CASSFAYGQGTYNEQFF
d_gene: TRBD1; v_gene: TRBV19; j_gene: TRBJ1-2; abundance: -; CDR3nt: TGTGCCAGGACAGGGGAGGGGGCGGTCTGGTGTGACTATGGCTACACCTTC; CDR3aa: CARTGEGAVWCDYGYTF
d_gene: TRBD2; v_gene: TRBV4-3; j_gene: TRBJ2-5; abundance: -; CDR3nt: TGCGCCAGCAGCCAAGGAACCCTCGGGGGGGAGACCCAGTACTTC; CDR3aa: CASSQGTLGGETQYF
d_gene: -; v_gene: TRBV7-8; j_gene: TRBJ1-4; abundance: -; CDR3nt: TGTGCCAGCAGCTCTAAAGGAGCAACTAATGAAAAACTGTTTTTT; CDR3aa: CASSSKGATNEKLFF
d_gene: -; v_gene: TRBV5-1; j_gene: TRBJ1-6; abundance: -; CDR3nt: TGCGCCAGCAGCTTAGGCGGGGCTGGCAATTCACCCCTCCACTTT; CDR3aa: CASSLGGAGNSPLHF
d_gene: TRBD1; v_gene: TRBV4-3; j_gene: TRBJ2-1; abundance: -; CDR3nt: TGCGCCAGCAGCCAAGATTCCACAGGGGCTTACAATGAGCAGTTCTTC; CDR3aa: CASSQDSTGAYNEQFF
d_gene: TRBD1; v_gene: TRBV19; j_gene: TRBJ2-5; abundance: -; CDR3nt: TGTGCCAGTAGTGCCCAGGGGGCCGTAGAGACCCAGTACTTC; CDR3aa: CASSAQGAVETQYF
d_gene: TRBD2; v_gene: TRBV2; j_gene: TRBJ2-7; abundance: -; CDR3nt: TGTGCCAGCGCACCGGGACTAGCGGGAGGGGGATCCTACGAGCAGTACTTC; CDR3aa: CASAPGLAGGGSYEQYF
d_gene: TRBD1; v_gene: TRBV27; j_gene: TRBJ1-6; abundance: few; CDR3nt: TGTGCCAGCCGACAGGGCCCCTATAATTCACCCCTCCACTTT; CDR3aa: CASRQGPYNSPLHF